The 25 T cell receptor beta chains below come from one sample, sequenced in a study of T-cell reconstitution after alpha-beta-depleted transplantation in children. Molecular barcoding with unique molecular identifiers was used for the TCRbeta library. TCRdb independently ran MiXCR on the PCR reads; one entry per CDR3 protein. The table includes hundreds of thousands of distinct CDR3 sequences, about a quarter detected once. Sequencing used PBMCs, obtained before TCRalphabeta/CD19-depleted stem cell transplant. These receptors all stem from a girl aged 2 to 10 with Fanconi anemia, due to receive a stem cell transplant.

This clonotype appeared once. This chain links TRBV5-1 with TRBJ2-2; TRBD2 aligns across 14 bases. This CDR3 has 17 amino acids. Germline V gene data show CDR1 as SGHRS and CDR2 as YFSETQ. The junction had 2 bases not matched to a gene; V was cut back by 4 bases and J by 0 bases. The CDR3 nucleotides are TGCGCCAGCAGCCGACTAGCGGGAGGGGCGAACACCGGGGAGCTGTTTTTT. Translation: CASSRLAGGANTGELFF.

In this sample, this clonotype turned up a few times. This sequence joins TRBV29-1 and TRBJ2-5, with 14 bases matching TRBD2. The CDR3 spans 17 residues. The trim removed 2 bases at V and 4 bases at J, leaving 9 bases unmatched. CDR1 and CDR2 (germline): SQVTM, ANQGSEA. CDR3 sequence: CSVEKLTSGRAGETQYF. The CDR3 coding sequence is TGCAGCGTTGAAAAGCTGACTAGCGGGAGGGCGGGAGAGACCCAGTACTTC.

This clonotype was seen a handful of times. J is TRBJ2-7 and V is TRBV29-1, with a tentative D call TRBD2 (6 bases). The ends were cut back, 4 bases at V and 7 bases at J, with 14 bases in the middle. Germline values: CDR1 SQVTM, CDR2 ANQGSEA. The CDR3 totals 12 residues. The CDR3 nucleotides read TGCAGCGTTGGAGGTTTGGCGGGAGAGCAGTACTTC. Translating it yields CSVGGLAGEQYF.

The chain employs TRBV4-2 and TRBJ2-7; maybe TRBD2 (6 bases). The CDR3 extends over 14 amino acids. V dropped 3 bases and J dropped 4 bases, with 13 bases sitting between them. Germline assignment: CDR1 LGHNA and CDR2 YNFKEQ. The CDR3 region is CASSQGGSDYEQYF. Here the CDR3 DNA reads TGTGCCAGCAGCCAGGGGGGTTCGGATTACGAGCAGTACTTC.

The chain is built from TRBV6-5 and TRBJ2-7; 9 bases are a match to TRBD1. There are 15 residues in the CDR3. Germline V CDR1 and CDR2: MNHEY, SVGAGI. The J segment lost 3 bases and the V segment lost 0 bases, leaving 3 bases of the junction unmatched. CDR3: CASSYSWTGDYEQYF. CDR3 nucleotide sequence: TGTGCCAGCAGTTACTCCTGGACAGGGGACTACGAGCAGTACTTC.

This chain joins TRBV25-1 and TRBJ2-5; 9 bases line up with TRBD1. The ends lost 3 bases at V and 4 bases at J; junction bases unmatched: 3. This CDR3 is built from 14 residues. The germline V gene has CDR1 MGHDK and CDR2 SYGVNS. The CDR3 region is CASSDTGGLETQYF. In DNA, the CDR3 is TGTGCCAGCAGTGACACAGGGGGCTTAGAGACCCAGTACTTC.

This clonotype was detected many times. The V gene is TRBV7-2, the J gene TRBJ2-1; either TRBD1 or TRBD2 may fit D (5 bases each). Germline V gene lookup returns CDR1 SGHTA and CDR2 FQGNSA. This CDR3 region has 17 residues. V was cut by 2 bases and J by 0 bases, with 14 bases left in between. The CDR3 spells CASSLRGPLSSYNEQFF. In DNA, the CDR3 is TGTGCCAGCAGCTTACGGGGACCGTTGAGCTCCTACAATGAGCAGTTCTTC.

This clonotype was detected ten times or more. This chain connects TRBV20-1 to TRBJ2-7, with 12 bases lining up with TRBD2. V was pared by 6 bases and J by 3 bases, with 6 bases of the junction left unmatched. Germline CDR1 DFQATT, CDR2 SNEGSKA (reference sequence). This CDR3 is 14 amino acids long. The CDR3 sequence: CSAFTLAGGYEQYF. The CDR3 DNA reads TGCAGTGCGTTTACACTAGCGGGAGGCTACGAGCAGTACTTC.

The rearrangement links TRBV12-5 to TRBJ2-2; no reliable D call. The CDR3 has 12 amino acids. CDR1 and CDR2 (germline): LGHNT, FRNRAP. The ends were cut back, 5 bases at V and 8 bases at J, with 9 bases in the middle. Here the CDR3 DNA reads TGTGCTAGTGGTGCCCTGCCAGGGGAGCTGTTTTTT. Translated: CASGALPGELFF.

The chain combines TRBV4-1 with TRBJ2-7; 11 nucleotides agree with TRBD2. The CDR3 spans 17 residues. Germline-derived CDR1 and CDR2 are MGHRA and YSYEKL. The J segment lost 6 bases and the V segment lost 4 bases, leaving 14 bases of the junction unmatched. Here the CDR3 reads CASSPPNLLAGAGEQYF. The DNA of the CDR3 is TGCGCCAGCAGCCCCCCTAACCTACTAGCGGGAGCTGGCGAGCAGTACTTC.

This clonotype has only a few counts. CDR3 in amino acids: CSVDGRGTDTQYF. The CDR3 DNA is TGCAGCGTTGATGGCAGGGGCACAGATACGCAGTATTTT. The chain uses TRBV29-1 and TRBJ2-3; maybe TRBD1 (5 bases). Per germline, CDR1 SQVTM and CDR2 ANQGSEA. V lost 3 bases and J lost 1, with 8 bases in between. The CDR3 contains 13 residues.

This clonotype was detected many times. The chain couples TRBV7-2 to TRBJ2-1; D remains unclear. The V end lost 5 bases, the J end lost 1 base, and 15 bases lay between the germline ends. CDR3 length equals 16 residues. CDR1 is SGHTA, CDR2 FQGNSA, per germline. CDR3 DNA: TGTGCCAGCAGCCCGAGCCCAGTTGGGTCCTACAATGAGCAGTTCTTC. This encodes CASSPSPVGSYNEQFF.

This chain joins TRBV4-1 and TRBJ2-1; no reliable D call. The germline V and J ends were trimmed by 1 base and 8 bases, with 9 bases remaining between them. The CDR3 extends over 13 amino acids. Germline V lookup: CDR1 MGHRA, CDR2 YSYEKL. The CDR3 loop reads CASSQAFVDEQFF. CDR3 nucleotide sequence: TGCGCCAGCAGCCAAGCGTTTGTCGATGAGCAGTTCTTC.

The chain links TRBV20-1 to TRBJ2-7; no clear D gene. Germline V lookup: CDR1 DFQATT, CDR2 SNEGSKA (reference sequence). The V end was cut by 5 bases, the J end by 2 bases, with 10 bases between. The length of the CDR3 is 12 residues. The CDR3 loop is CSAQAITYEQYF. The CDR3 DNA reads TGCAGTGCTCAAGCGATTACCTACGAGCAGTACTTC.

The rearrangement joins TRBV5-1 to TRBJ2-3; no firm D call. CDR1 SGHRS and CDR2 YFSETQ come from the germline V gene. CDR3 length equals 16 residues. V gave up 4 bases and J gave up 0 bases, with 15 bases separating them. In DNA, the CDR3 is TGCGCCAGCAGCCCCTGGATTGAACCTAGCACAGATACGCAGTATTTT. Its translation: CASSPWIEPSTDTQYF.

This clonotype was detected ten times or more. J is TRBJ2-5 and V is TRBV29-1; 9 bases are shared with TRBD1. CDR3 length: 13 amino acids. V was clipped by 5 bases and J by 1 base; unmatched bases: 2. The germline V gene has CDR1 SQVTM and CDR2 ANQGSEA. In DNA form, the CDR3 reads TGCAGCGTTCGGACAGGGGTCCAAGAGACCCAGTACTTC. This translates into CSVRTGVQETQYF.

This clonotype was found a few times. This chain links TRBV18 with TRBJ2-6; D call uncertain. The CDR3 contains 16 residues. The germline CDR1 and CDR2 sequences are KGHSH and LQKENI. V was trimmed by 3 bases and J by 0 bases, leaving 9 bases between them. The CDR3 DNA sequence: TGTGCCAGCTCACCCGGCAGTAACTCTGGGGCCAACGTCCTGACTTTC. It yields the protein CASSPGSNSGANVLTF. Full variable domain (rest looked up from reference TRBV18 and TRBJ2-6): NAGVMQNPRHLVRRRGQEARLRCSPMKGHSHVYWYRQLPEEGLKFMVYLQKENIIDESGMPKERFSAEFPKEGPSILRIQQVVRGDSAAYFCASSPGSNSGANVLTFGAGSRLTVL.

This CDR3 is CSARTEGNTIYF. The CDR3 DNA follows: TGCAGCGCTAGGACAGAGGGAAACACCATATATTTT. The chain carries TRBV29-1 and TRBJ1-3, with D possibly being TRBD1 (6 bases). The germline V gene has CDR1 SQVTM and CDR2 ANQGSEA. The ends were cut back, 7 bases at V and 4 bases at J, with 11 bases in the middle. The CDR3 is 12 amino acids.

This clonotype has only a few counts. The chain uses TRBV29-1 and TRBJ2-1, with 9 bases lining up with TRBD1. CDR1 is SQVTM, CDR2 ANQGSEA, per germline. This CDR3 is 14 amino acids long. V was clipped by 3 bases and J by 6 bases; unmatched bases: 6. DNA of the CDR3: TGCAGCGTTGAGGCGGGACAGGGAGTCAATGAGCAGTTCTTC. It encodes CSVEAGQGVNEQFF.

The gene calls are TRBV7-2 and TRBJ2-5, with D maybe TRBD1 (5 bases). V was cut by 2 bases and J by 3 bases, with 13 bases left in between. The germline V gene has CDR1 SGHTA and CDR2 FQGNSA. CDR3 length equals 15 residues. The CDR3 DNA is TGTGCCAGCAGCTTACAGATCGGCAGGGAAGAGACCCAGTACTTC. The encoded protein is CASSLQIGREETQYF.

The sample holds many counts of this clonotype. The chain carries TRBV6-2 or TRBV6-3 and TRBJ2-7; no clear D. Germline CDR1 is MNHEY and CDR2 is SVGEGT. The CDR3 consists of 12 residues. The germline V and J ends were trimmed by 2 bases and 5 bases, with 7 bases remaining between them. The CDR3 here is CASSYVEDEQYF. The DNA for the CDR3 is TGTGCCAGCAGTTACGTGGAAGACGAGCAGTACTTC.

The chain links TRBV20-1 to TRBJ2-7; 10 bases agree with TRBD1. CDR1 DFQATT and CDR2 SNEGSKA come from the germline V gene (reference sequence). The CDR3 loop spans 16 amino acids. Trimming cost V 4 bases and J 3 bases; bases outside gene matches: 12. The CDR3 is CSATEGTGAWGYEQYF. The CDR3 DNA reads as TGCAGTGCTACTGAAGGGACAGGGGCCTGGGGCTACGAGCAGTACTTC.

This clonotype was picked up many times. The rearrangement links TRBV12-3 or TRBV12-4 to TRBJ2-7; TRBD2 is a possible D gene (5 bases). Deletions cut 2 bases from V and 4 bases from J, with 15 bases between. The CDR3 totals 15 residues. The CDR3 nucleotides read TGTGCCAGCAGTTTACTAAGCGGAGGACCTTACGAGCAGTACTTC. It translates to CASSLLSGGPYEQYF.

Ten or more counts support this clonotype. The rearrangement links TRBV5-1 to TRBJ1-2; 9 positions match TRBD1. The V and J ends lost 4 bases and 0 bases, in that order; junction bases with no gene match: 7. Germline CDR1 and CDR2: SGHRS and YFSETQ. The CDR3 is 16 residues long. CDR3: CASSPGTGSANYGYTF. The DNA for the CDR3 is TGCGCCAGCAGCCCGGGGACAGGGTCCGCTAACTATGGCTACACCTTC.

V and J are TRBV2 and TRBJ1-1; 11 bases fit TRBD1. Germline V gene data show CDR1 as SNHLY and CDR2 as FYNNEI. The V segment lost 5 bases and the J segment 0 bases; nucleotides outside the gene matches: 8. The CDR3 has 17 amino acids. In DNA, the CDR3 is TGTGCCAGCAGTCGAGGACAGGGGGCCCTTTTGAACACTGAAGCTTTCTTT. Its translation is CASSRGQGALLNTEAFF.